The TCR beta chain described here comes from a study of Ad26.COV2.S vaccination and SARS-CoV-2 variants. Overall study results and limits: CD8+ and CD4+ T cells specific for spike reportedly responded with substantial breadth after vaccination.

Remarks on this clone: Antigen: not known.

The V end lost 3 bases, the J end lost 11 bases, and 13 bases lay between the germline ends. This CDR3 spans 12 amino acids. Profiling relied on immunoSEQ multiplex PCR, and the TCRdb table lists in-frame clones only, not all of them. The sample lists 350,000 to 450,000 clones; around 87% were seen once. Indicated treatment: around 19 received Ad26.COV2.S at low or high dose, single or two shots; about five received placebo; per-sample allocation not given. Specimens were obtained on day 63 following the first vaccine or placebo injection. The gene calls are TRBV12-3 or TRBV12-4 and TRBJ1-1; tentatively, D is TRBD1 (5 bases). This TCR was recovered from a person aged 18 to 65 who received the Ad26.COV2.S COVID-19 vaccine or a placebo. This sample comprised peripheral blood, obtained in a trial of Ad26.COV2.S vaccine versus placebo. The CDR3 sequence is CASSFGGGKAFF. CDR3 sequence (DNA): TGTGCCAGCAGTTTCGGCGGGGGGAAGGCTTTCTTT.